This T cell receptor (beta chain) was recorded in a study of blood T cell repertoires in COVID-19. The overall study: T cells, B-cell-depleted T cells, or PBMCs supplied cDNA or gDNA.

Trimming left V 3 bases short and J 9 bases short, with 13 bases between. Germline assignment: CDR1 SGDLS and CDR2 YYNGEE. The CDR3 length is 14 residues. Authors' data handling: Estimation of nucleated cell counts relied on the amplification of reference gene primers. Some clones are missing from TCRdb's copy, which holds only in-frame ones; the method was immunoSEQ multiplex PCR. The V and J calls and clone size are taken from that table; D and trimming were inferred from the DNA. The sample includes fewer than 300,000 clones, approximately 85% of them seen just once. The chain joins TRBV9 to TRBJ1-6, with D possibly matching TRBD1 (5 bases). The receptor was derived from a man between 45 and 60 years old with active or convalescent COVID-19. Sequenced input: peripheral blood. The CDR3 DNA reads TGTGCCAGCAGCGCTCGGGACTTCGGTTCACCCCTCCACTTT. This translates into CASSARDFGSPLHF.